This T cell receptor (beta chain) was sequenced during a study of blood T cell repertoires in COVID-19. Study at large: COVID-19 samples, acute and convalescent, were from the United States, Italy and Spain. PBMCs, B-cell-depleted T cells, or T cells were the source of the cDNA or gDNA that made up the material.

The V segment lost 6 bases and the J segment 9 bases; nucleotides outside the gene matches: 4. CDR3 length: 14 residues. CDR1 is SNHLY and CDR2 is FYNNEI in the germline V gene. As originally analysed: Amplification of reference gene primers provided the estimated nucleated cell counts. Clones were read by immunoSEQ multiplex PCR, and TCRdb kept only the in-frame ones, dropping some. The DNA gave D and trimming, while V, J and clone size come from that table. The sample has around 200,000 clones; around 87% are singletons. The sequenced sample consisted of peripheral blood. The chain has TRBV2 and TRBJ1-6; 11 positions agree with TRBD1. This TCR derives from a man aged 35 to 55 with active or convalescent COVID-19. CDR3 coding DNA: TGTGCCAGCAGCTCCGGGACAGGGGGTTCACCCCTCCACTTT. Translation gives CASSSGTGGSPLHF.